This T cell receptor beta chain is from a study of T cell changes during pregnancy in multiple sclerosis. V was clipped by 2 bases and J by 5 bases, with 12 bases between them. The germline V gene has CDR1 SGDLS and CDR2 YYNGEE. The CDR3 runs to 14 residues. This table comes from immunoSEQ multiplex PCR, and its TCRdb copy is limited to in-frame clones, with some not included. The sample lists approximately 61,000 clones, approximately 86% seen once, with 1.5% to 2% in the top ten. This rearrangement joins TRBV9 to TRBJ2-3; possible D gene TRBD2, 6 bases. The specimen was peripheral blood, collected in the first trimester of pregnancy. This TCR was sampled from a female donor with multiple sclerosis, enrolled in a pregnancy study. The chain's CDR3 is CASSVSGVEDTQYF. The CDR3 region has the DNA TGTGCCAGCAGCGTTTCGGGGGTGGAAGATACGCAGTATTTT.